Listed below are T cell receptor beta chains from one sample, sequenced in a study of Tregs in tolerant kidney transplant recipients. Sequencing was performed with immunoSEQ multiplex PCR; in TCRdb, only in-frame clones are kept and a portion is missing. The table lists about 240,000 clones, 65% to 85% of them singletons. Sequencing was done on a sample of CD4+ T cells from blood. Receptor source: a human donor in good health. CDR3s include the opening cysteine and the closing phenylalanine or tryptophan.

V,J,CDR3
TRBV6-1,TRBJ2-3,CASSVTVVGTDTQYF
TRBV18,TRBJ2-4,CASSLDFRDRGRNKVWRAKNIQYF
TRBV4-1,TRBJ1-5,CASSQVSQGRSRQPQHF
TRBV5-1,TRBJ1-1,CASSLVGGNTEAFF
TRBV7-6,TRBJ2-5,CASSFRGQGTETQYF
TRBV10-1,TRBJ2-7,CASSETRSTEQYF
TRBV4-1,TRBJ1-1,CASSREGQSQWGTEAFF
TRBV10-2,TRBJ1-4,CASTPVRDEKLFF
TRBV6-6,TRBJ2-1,CASSYDGYNEQFF
TRBV16,TRBJ1-2,CASSHSGGASYGYTF
TRBV30,TRBJ1-2,CAWTSMGGYTF
TRBV2,TRBJ1-5,CASTTGYSNQPQHF
TRBV5-5,TRBJ1-2,CASRTGQGYLYGYTF